The source of this TCR beta chain is a study of blood T cell repertoires in COVID-19. The wider study: Collection of acute and convalescent COVID-19 samples took place in the United States, Italy and Spain.

TCRdb's table, derived via immunoSEQ multiplex PCR, lists solely in-frame clones and lacks some. Of some 200,000 clones in the sample, around four fifths were seen once. Looked up from germline, CDR1 is SQVTM and CDR2 is ANQGSEA. CDR3 length equals 13 residues. J was trimmed by 6 bases and V by 3 bases; bases with no gene match: 3. The chain is built from TRBV29-1 and TRBJ1-4; 8 bases align to TRBD1. This receptor was identified in a middle-aged woman with acute or convalescent COVID-19. The specimen was peripheral blood. This chain's CDR3 is CSVEAGGDEKLFF. The CDR3 nucleotides read TGCAGCGTTGAGGCAGGGGGCGATGAAAAACTGTTTTTT. The full variable domain, its missing parts supplied by reference TRBV29-1 and TRBJ1-4, is SAVISQKPSRDICQRGTSLTIQCQVDSQVTMMFWYRQQPGQSLTLIATANQGSEATYESGFVIDKFPISRPNLTFSTLTVSNMSPEDSSIYLCSVEAGGDEKLFFGSGTQLSVL.